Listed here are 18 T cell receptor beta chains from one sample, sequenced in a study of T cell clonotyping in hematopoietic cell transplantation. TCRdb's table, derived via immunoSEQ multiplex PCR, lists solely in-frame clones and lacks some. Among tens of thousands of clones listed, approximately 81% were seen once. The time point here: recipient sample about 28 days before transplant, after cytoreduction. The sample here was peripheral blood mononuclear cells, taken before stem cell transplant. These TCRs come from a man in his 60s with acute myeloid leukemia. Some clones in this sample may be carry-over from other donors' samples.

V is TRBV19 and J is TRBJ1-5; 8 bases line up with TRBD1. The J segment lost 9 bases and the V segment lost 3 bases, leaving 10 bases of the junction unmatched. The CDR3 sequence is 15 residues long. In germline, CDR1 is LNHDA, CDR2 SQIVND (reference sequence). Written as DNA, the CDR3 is TGTGCCAGTAGTATGGGCCGCCAGGGGGCTCTGCCCCAGCATTTT. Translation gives CASSMGRQGALPQHF.

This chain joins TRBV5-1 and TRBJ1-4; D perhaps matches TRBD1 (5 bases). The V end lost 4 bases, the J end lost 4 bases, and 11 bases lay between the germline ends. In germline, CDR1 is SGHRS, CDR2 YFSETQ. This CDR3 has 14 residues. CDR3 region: CASSLQTVNEKLFF. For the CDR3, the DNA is TGCGCCAGCAGCCTACAGACAGTTAATGAAAAACTGTTTTTT.

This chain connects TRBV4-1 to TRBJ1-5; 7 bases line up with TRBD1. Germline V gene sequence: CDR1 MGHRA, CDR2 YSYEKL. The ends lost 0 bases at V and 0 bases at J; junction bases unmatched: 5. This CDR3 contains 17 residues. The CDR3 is CASSQEGTDYSNQPQHF. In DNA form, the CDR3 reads TGCGCCAGCAGCCAAGAAGGGACAGACTATAGCAATCAGCCCCAGCATTTT.

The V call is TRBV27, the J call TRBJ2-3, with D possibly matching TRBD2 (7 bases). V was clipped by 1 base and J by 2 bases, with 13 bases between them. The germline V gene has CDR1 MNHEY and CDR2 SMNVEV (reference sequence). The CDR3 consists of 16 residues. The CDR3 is CASSLFAGALTDTQYF. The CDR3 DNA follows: TGTGCCAGCAGTTTATTTGCGGGGGCCCTCACAGATACGCAGTATTTT.

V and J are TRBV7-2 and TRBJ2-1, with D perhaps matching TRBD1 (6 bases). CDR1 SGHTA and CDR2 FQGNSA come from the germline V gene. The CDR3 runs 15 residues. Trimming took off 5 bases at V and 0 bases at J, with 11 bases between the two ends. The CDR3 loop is CASSRDILSYNEQFF. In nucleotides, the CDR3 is TGTGCCAGCAGCCGGGACATCCTCTCCTACAATGAGCAGTTCTTC.

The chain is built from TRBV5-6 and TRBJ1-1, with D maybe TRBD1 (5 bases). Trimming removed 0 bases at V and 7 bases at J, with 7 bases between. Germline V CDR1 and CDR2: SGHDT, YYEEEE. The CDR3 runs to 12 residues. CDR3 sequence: CASSLAGGEAFF. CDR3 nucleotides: TGTGCCAGCAGCTTGGCTGGGGGTGAAGCTTTCTTT.

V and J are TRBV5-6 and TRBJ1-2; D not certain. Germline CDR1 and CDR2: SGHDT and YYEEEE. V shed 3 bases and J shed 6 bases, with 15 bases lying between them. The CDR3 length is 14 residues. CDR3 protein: CASSSPGGVNGYTF. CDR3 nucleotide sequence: TGTGCCAGCAGCTCTCCGGGCGGGGTAAATGGCTACACCTTC.

The CDR3 DNA reads as TGCGCCAGCAGCCCCCAACGACAGGGGGGAATAGATACGCAGTATTTT. It codes for CASSPQRQGGIDTQYF. J is TRBJ2-3 and V is TRBV5-1; 9 nucleotides line up with TRBD1. The germline V gene encodes CDR1 SGHRS and CDR2 YFSETQ. This CDR3 is built from 16 residues. V shed 4 bases, J shed 5 bases, and the junction held 11 bases outside the gene matches.

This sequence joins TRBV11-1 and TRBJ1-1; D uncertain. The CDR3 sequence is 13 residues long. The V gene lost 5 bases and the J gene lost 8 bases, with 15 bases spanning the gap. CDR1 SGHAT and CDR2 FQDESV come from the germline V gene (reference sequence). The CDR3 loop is CASSPLRDREAFF. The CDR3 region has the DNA TGTGCCAGCAGCCCCCTAAGGGATAGGGAAGCTTTCTTT.

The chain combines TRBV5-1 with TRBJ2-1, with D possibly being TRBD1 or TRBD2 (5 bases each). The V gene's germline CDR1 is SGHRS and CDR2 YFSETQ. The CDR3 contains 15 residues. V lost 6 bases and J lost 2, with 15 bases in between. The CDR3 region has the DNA TGCGCCAGCATCGCCGGGACGCCTACCTACAATGAGCAGTTCTTC. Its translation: CASIAGTPTYNEQFF.

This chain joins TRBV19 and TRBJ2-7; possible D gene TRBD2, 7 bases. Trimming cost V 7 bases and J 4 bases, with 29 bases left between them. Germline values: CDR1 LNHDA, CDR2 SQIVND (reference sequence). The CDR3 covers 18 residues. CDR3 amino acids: CASTPSGAGDLTSYEQYF. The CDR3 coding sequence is TGTGCCAGTACCCCCTCGGGGGCGGGGGACCTAACATCTTACGAGCAGTACTTC.

CDR3 nucleotide sequence: TGTGCCAGCAGTTACTCGTGGGACAGTTCAAATCAGCCCCAGCATTTT. It encodes CASSYSWDSSNQPQHF. This chain uses TRBV6-5 with TRBJ1-5, with 7 positions matching TRBD1. Germline CDR1 and CDR2: MNHEY and SVGAGI. V shed 0 bases and J 4 bases; nucleotides not matched to a gene: 6. The CDR3 covers 16 residues.

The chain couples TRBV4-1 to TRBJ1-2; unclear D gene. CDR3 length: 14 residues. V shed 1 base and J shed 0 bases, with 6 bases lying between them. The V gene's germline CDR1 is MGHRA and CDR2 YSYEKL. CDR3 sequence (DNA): TGCGCCAGCAGCCAAGCCCGGACTAACTATGGCTACACCTTC. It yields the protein CASSQARTNYGYTF.

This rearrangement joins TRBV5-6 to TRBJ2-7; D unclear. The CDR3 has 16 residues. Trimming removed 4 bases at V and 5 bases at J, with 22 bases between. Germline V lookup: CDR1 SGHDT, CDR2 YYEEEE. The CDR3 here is CASSPILGSPTDEQYF. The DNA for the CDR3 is TGTGCCAGCAGCCCCATCTTGGGATCTCCCACGGACGAGCAGTACTTC.

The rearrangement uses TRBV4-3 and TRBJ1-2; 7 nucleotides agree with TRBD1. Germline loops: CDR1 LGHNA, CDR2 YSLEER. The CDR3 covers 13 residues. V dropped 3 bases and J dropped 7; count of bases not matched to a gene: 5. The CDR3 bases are TGCGCCAGCAGCCAGGCAGGGACAGTTGGCTACACCTTC. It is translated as CASSQAGTVGYTF.

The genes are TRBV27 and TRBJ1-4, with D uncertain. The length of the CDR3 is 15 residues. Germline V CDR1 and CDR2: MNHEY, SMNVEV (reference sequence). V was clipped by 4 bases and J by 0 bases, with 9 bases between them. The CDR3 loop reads CASSSPGATNEKLFF. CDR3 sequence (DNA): TGTGCCAGCAGTTCACCAGGTGCAACTAATGAAAAACTGTTTTTT.

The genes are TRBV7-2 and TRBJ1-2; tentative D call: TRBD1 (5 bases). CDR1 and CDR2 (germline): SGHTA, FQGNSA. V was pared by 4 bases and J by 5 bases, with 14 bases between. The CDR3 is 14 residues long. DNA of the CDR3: TGTGCCAGCAGCTCCTCCCAGGGTCAATATGGCTACACCTTC. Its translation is CASSSSQGQYGYTF.

This chain's CDR3 is CASGEGEETQYF. The CDR3 nucleotides are TGTGCCAGCGGGGAAGGGGAGGAGACCCAGTACTTC. The rearrangement uses TRBV2 and TRBJ2-5; D is perhaps TRBD1 or TRBD2 (5 bases each). This CDR3 is 12 amino acids long. Looked up from germline, CDR1 is SNHLY and CDR2 is FYNNEI. V lost 8 bases, J lost 5 bases, and 12 bases lay in between.